This TCR beta chain was identified during a study of tumor-infiltrating lymphocytes in oesophageal squamous cell carcinoma. V was pared by 3 bases and J by 5 bases, with 9 bases of the junction left unmatched. CDR1 is SNHLY, CDR2 FYNNEI, per germline. This CDR3 is built from 16 residues. TCRdb re-analysed the PCR reads in MiXCR, keeping a single row per CDR3 protein. The sample includes about 21,000 distinct CDR3 sequences, about 38% seen only once; the top ten take more than 9%. The sample was normal esophageal tissue next to the tumor. The receptor was isolated from a male donor with esophageal squamous cell carcinoma. The chain has TRBV2 and TRBJ2-5, with 10 bases identical to TRBD1. The CDR3 loop is CASSDPGQGFLETQYF. CDR3 nucleotide sequence: TGTGCCAGCAGTGATCCGGGACAGGGGTTCTTGGAGACCCAGTACTTC.